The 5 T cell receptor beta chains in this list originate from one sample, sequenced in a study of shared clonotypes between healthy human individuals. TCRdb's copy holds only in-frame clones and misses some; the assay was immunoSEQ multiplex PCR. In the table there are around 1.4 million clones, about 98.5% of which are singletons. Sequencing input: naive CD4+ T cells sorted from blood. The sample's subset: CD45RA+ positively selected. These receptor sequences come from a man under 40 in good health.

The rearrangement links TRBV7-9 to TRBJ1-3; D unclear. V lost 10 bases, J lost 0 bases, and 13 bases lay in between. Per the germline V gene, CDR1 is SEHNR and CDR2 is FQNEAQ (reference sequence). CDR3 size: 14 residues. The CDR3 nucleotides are TGTGCCACCCCGATTTTAAGCTCTGGAAACACCATATATTTT. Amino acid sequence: CATPILSSGNTIYF.

Written as DNA, the CDR3 is TGTGCCATCAGTGAGACGAGGACAGGGGAAACGAATGAGCAGTTCTTC. Its protein is CAISETRTGETNEQFF. This sequence joins TRBV10-3 and TRBJ2-1; 9 positions match TRBD1. CDR1 and CDR2 from the germline V gene are ENHRY and SYGVKD. V lost 2 bases to trimming and J lost 7 bases; unmatched junction nucleotides: 9. This CDR3 is 16 amino acids long.

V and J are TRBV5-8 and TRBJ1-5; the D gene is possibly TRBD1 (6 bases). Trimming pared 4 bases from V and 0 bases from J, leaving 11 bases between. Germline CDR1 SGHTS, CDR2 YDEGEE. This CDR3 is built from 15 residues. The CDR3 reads CASSTGTYSNQPQHF. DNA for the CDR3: TGTGCCAGCAGCACAGGGACTTATAGCAATCAGCCCCAGCATTTT.

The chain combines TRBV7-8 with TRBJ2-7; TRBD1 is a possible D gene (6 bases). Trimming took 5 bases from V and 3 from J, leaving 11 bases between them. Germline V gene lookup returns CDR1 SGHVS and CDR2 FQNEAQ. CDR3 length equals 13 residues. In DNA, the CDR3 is TGTGCCAGCAGCCCGAGACAGGACTACGAGCAGTACTTC. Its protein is CASSPRQDYEQYF.

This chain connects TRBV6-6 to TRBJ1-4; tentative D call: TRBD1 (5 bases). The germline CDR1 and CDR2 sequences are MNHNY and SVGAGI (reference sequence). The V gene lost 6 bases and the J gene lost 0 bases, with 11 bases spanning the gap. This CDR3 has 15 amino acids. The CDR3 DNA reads TGTGCCAGCAGCCTAGGGGATACAACTAATGAAAAACTGTTTTTT. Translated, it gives CASSLGDTTNEKLFF.